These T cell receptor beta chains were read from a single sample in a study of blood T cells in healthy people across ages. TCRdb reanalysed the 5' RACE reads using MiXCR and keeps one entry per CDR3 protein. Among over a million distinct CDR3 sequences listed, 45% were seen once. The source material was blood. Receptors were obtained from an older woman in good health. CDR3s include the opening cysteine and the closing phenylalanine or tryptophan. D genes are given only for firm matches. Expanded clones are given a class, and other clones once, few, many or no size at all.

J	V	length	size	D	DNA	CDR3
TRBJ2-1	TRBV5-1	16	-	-	TGCGCCAGCAGCCCGGGGGGCTGGGGCTCCTACAATGAGCAGTTCTTC	CASSPGGWGSYNEQFF
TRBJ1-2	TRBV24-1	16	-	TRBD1	TGTGCCACCAGTGCCCCCCCCGGGACAGGGAACTATGGCTACACCTTC	CATSAPPGTGNYGYTF
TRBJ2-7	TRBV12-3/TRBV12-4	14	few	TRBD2	TGTGCCAGCAGGGGAAGCGGGAGCTCCTACGAGCAGTACTTC	CASRGSGSSYEQYF
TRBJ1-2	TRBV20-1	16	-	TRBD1	TGCAGTGCTAGAGACCCAGACAGGGCAGCTAACTATGGCTACACCTTC	CSARDPDRAANYGYTF
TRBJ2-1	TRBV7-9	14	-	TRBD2	TGTGCCAGCAGTACTAGCGCGGCCTACAATGAGCAGTTCTTC	CASSTSAAYNEQFF
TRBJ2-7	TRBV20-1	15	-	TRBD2	TGCAGTGCTAGAGAGGCTAGCGGATTCTCCTACGAGCAGTACTTC	CSAREASGFSYEQYF
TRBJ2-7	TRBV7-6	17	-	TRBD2	TGTGCCAGCAGCTTAGGTCCGGCGGGAGGGAACTCCTACGAGCAGTACTTC	CASSLGPAGGNSYEQYF
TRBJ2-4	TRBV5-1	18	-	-	TGCGCCAGCAGCTTGGCTGGGAGCGGGCGTAGTACCAAAAACATTCAGTACTTC	CASSLAGSGRSTKNIQYF
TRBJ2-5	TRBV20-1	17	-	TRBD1	TGCAGTGCTAGAAGCCTCCGGGACAGGGGGTCGTGGGAGACCCAGTACTTC	CSARSLRDRGSWETQYF
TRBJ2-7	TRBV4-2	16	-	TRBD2	TGTGCCAGCAGCCAAGATTGGGCTAGCGGGTCCTACGAGCAGTACTTC	CASSQDWASGSYEQYF
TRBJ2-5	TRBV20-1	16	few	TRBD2	TGCAGTGGACGAGCGGGAGGGCCTTACGAAATAGAGACCCAGTACTTC	CSGRAGGPYEIETQYF
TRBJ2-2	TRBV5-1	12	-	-	TGCGCCAGCAGCCGGGAGTCCGGGGAGCTGTTTTTT	CASSRESGELFF
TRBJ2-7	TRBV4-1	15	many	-	TGCGCCAGCAGTCAGCAGTCCCTCCCCCACTACGAGCAGTACTTC	CASSQQSLPHYEQYF
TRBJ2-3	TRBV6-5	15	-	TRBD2	TGTGCCAGCAGTTACTCGGCGGGAGGGCCGCATACGCAGTATTTT	CASSYSAGGPHTQYF
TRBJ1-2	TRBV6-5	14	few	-	TGTGCCAGCAGACCCCTGACTCGGACCTATGGCTACACCTTC	CASRPLTRTYGYTF
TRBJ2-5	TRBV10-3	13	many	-	TGTGCCATCAGTGTTCGAGGGCTGGAGACCCAGTACTTC	CAISVRGLETQYF
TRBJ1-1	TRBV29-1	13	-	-	TGCAGCGCTCTAGCGGGGGGTTACACTGAAGCTTTCTTT	CSALAGGYTEAFF
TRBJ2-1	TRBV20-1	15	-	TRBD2	TGCAGTGCAGAACACGGGACTAGCGGCAACAATGAGCAGTTCTTC	CSAEHGTSGNNEQFF